This T cell receptor beta chain was observed in a study of OX40 agonist ivuxolimab in advanced cancers. Unmatched junction bases numbered 1, after V lost 5 bases and J lost 0 bases. The length of the CDR3 is 14 residues. Germline CDR1 reads SNHLY; CDR2 reads FYNNEI. Assay: immunoSEQ multiplex PCR; the TCRdb copy retains only in-frame clones and omits some. The table shows 85,000 or so clones, with 65% to 90% occurring only once. Sequenced here: CD4+ or CD8+ T cells sorted from blood, sampled in a trial of the OX40 agonist ivuxolimab. The J gene is TRBJ2-3, the V gene TRBV2; 8 bases are a match to TRBD1. This clonotype originated in an adult with an advanced solid tumor such as melanoma, head and neck, liver or kidney cancer. The CDR3 sequence: CASSRQGSTDTQYF. CDR3 DNA: TGTGCCAGCAGTAGACAGGGGAGCACAGATACGCAGTATTTT.